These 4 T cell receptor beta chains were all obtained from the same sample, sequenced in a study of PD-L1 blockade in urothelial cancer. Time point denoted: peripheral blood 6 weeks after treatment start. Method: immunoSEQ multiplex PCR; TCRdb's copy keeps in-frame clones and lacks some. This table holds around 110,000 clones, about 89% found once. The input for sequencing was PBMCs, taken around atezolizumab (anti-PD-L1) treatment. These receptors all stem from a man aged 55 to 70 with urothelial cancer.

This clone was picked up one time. The CDR3 sequence: CSVEGTGSWGTDTQYF. The CDR3 DNA follows: TGCAGCGTTGAAGGAACAGGGAGTTGGGGCACAGATACGCAGTATTTT. V is TRBV29-1 and J is TRBJ2-3, with D maybe TRBD1 (6 bases). V dropped 1 base and J dropped 1 base, with 15 bases sitting between them. This CDR3 contains 16 residues. Germline CDR1 SQVTM, CDR2 ANQGSEA.

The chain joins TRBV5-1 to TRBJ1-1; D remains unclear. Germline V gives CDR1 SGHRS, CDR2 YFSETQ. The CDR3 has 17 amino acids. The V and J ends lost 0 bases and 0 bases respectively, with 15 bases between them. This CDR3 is CASSLVGASDMNTEAFF. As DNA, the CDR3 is TGCGCCAGCAGCTTGGTTGGCGCAAGCGATATGAACACTGAAGCTTTCTTT.

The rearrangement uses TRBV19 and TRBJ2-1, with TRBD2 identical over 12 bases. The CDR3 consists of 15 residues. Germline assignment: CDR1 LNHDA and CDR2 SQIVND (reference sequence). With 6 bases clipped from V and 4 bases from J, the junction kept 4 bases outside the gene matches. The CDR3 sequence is CASSRTSGDYNEQFF. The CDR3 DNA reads TGTGCCAGTAGCAGGACTAGCGGGGATTACAATGAGCAGTTCTTC.

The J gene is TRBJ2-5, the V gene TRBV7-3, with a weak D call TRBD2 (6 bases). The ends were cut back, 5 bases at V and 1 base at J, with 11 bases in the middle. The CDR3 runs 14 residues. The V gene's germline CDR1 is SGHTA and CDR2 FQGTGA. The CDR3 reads CASSPTGVQETQYF. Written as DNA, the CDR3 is TGTGCCAGCAGCCCCACGGGGGTCCAAGAGACCCAGTACTTC.